These T cell receptor beta chains were read from a single sample in a study of T cell responses to AZD1222 COVID-19 vaccine. Clones were read by immunoSEQ multiplex PCR, and TCRdb kept only the in-frame ones, dropping some. The sample records 120,000 to 150,000 clones, around 88% being singletons. Sequencing used peripheral blood, obtained on day 0 of AZD1222 vaccination. All receptors derive from an adult in good health. CDR3s include the opening cysteine and the closing phenylalanine or tryptophan. D genes are given only for firm matches. Clone size is given for some rows only: seen once, a few or many times, or a class if the clone is expanded.

clone_size,v_call,d_call,j_call,cdr3_aa,cdr3_nt
NA,TRBV7-9,NA,TRBJ1-1,CASSGQGALNTEAFF,TGTGCCAGCAGCGGCCAGGGAGCCTTGAACACTGAAGCTTTCTTT
NA,TRBV25-1,NA,TRBJ1-2,CASSDSRAGRSYGYTF,TGTGCCAGCAGTGACAGCCGGGCAGGGAGGTCCTATGGCTACACCTTC
NA,TRBV3-1/TRBV3-2,NA,TRBJ1-6,CASSPRAGNSPLHF,TGTGCCAGCAGCCCCCGTGCAGGTAATTCACCCCTCCACTTT
NA,TRBV7-3,TRBD1,TRBJ1-1,CASSSGQGRWTEAFF,TGTGCCAGCAGCTCCGGACAGGGGAGATGGACTGAAGCTTTCTTT
NA,TRBV6-1,NA,TRBJ1-1,CASSGVASNTEAFF,TGTGCCAGCAGTGGGGTCGCCTCGAACACTGAAGCTTTCTTT
once,TRBV7-9,NA,TRBJ1-2,CASSPGTANYGYTF,TGTGCCAGCAGCCCCGGGACCGCAAACTATGGCTACACCTTC
NA,TRBV5-6,TRBD2,TRBJ2-3,CASSSFGGKDTQYF,TGTGCCAGCAGCTCCTTCGGGGGGAAGGATACGCAGTATTTT
NA,TRBV19,NA,TRBJ1-2,CASSIWPSGYTF,TGTGCCAGTAGTATCTGGCCCAGCGGCTACACCTTC
few,TRBV19,TRBD1,TRBJ1-2,CASRAEGQDLFSGYTF,TGTGCCAGCAGAGCCGAAGGACAGGATCTTTTCTCAGGCTACACCTTC
NA,TRBV5-4,NA,TRBJ1-3,CASTTAFTRIPGNTIYF,TGTGCCAGCACCACCGCCTTTACCCGGATACCTGGAAACACCATATATTTT
NA,TRBV7-9,NA,TRBJ1-1,CASSSPSGQNTEAFF,TGTGCCAGCAGCTCGCCCTCGGGACAGAACACTGAAGCTTTCTTT
NA,TRBV10-3,TRBD1,TRBJ1-5,CAISEATGRGSNQPQHF,TGTGCCATCAGTGAGGCGACAGGGAGAGGCAGCAATCAGCCCCAGCATTTT
NA,TRBV19,NA,TRBJ2-7,CASSTGLPARALYEQYF,TGTGCCAGTAGTACGGGACTCCCGGCCCGGGCCCTCTACGAGCAGTACTTC
NA,TRBV4-1,NA,TRBJ1-2,CASSQDRPGGSGYTF,TGCGCCAGCAGCCAAGATCGTCCGGGAGGGAGTGGCTACACCTTC
NA,TRBV12-3/TRBV12-4,NA,TRBJ1-1,CASSPGPTEAFF,TGTGCCAGCAGCCCGGGACCCACTGAAGCTTTCTTT
once,TRBV3-1/TRBV3-2,NA,TRBJ1-5,CASSQGKGVCQPQHF,TGTGCCAGCAGCCAAGGTAAGGGGGTTTGTCAGCCCCAGCATTTT
NA,TRBV28,NA,TRBJ1-1,CASSSTSRGYGTEAFF,TGTGCCAGCAGTTCGACGTCCAGGGGCTATGGCACTGAAGCTTTCTTT
NA,TRBV7-2,NA,TRBJ1-5,CASSLARTDNQPQHF,TGTGCCAGCAGCTTGGCTCGGACAGACAATCAGCCCCAGCATTTT
NA,TRBV3-1/TRBV3-2,NA,TRBJ1-2,CASSQGSGRNGYTF,TGTGCCAGCAGCCAAGGGTCGGGCAGGAATGGCTACACCTTC
NA,TRBV10-3,NA,TRBJ1-1,CAISGAGREAFF,TGTGCCATCAGTGGGGCAGGTCGAGAAGCTTTCTTT
NA,TRBV5-1,NA,TRBJ1-5,CASSLTGGVQPQHF,TGCGCCAGCAGCTTGACAGGTGGTGTCCAGCCCCAGCATTTT
NA,TRBV27,TRBD1,TRBJ2-1,CASSYGTGYNEQFF,TGTGCCAGCAGTTACGGGACAGGGTACAATGAGCAGTTCTTC
NA,TRBV24-1,TRBD1,TRBJ2-5,CATLDDRGETQYF,TGTGCCACCCTAGACGACAGGGGAGAGACCCAGTACTTC
NA,TRBV2,TRBD1,TRBJ1-1,CASSVQGAMNTEAFF,TGTGCCAGCAGTGTTCAGGGGGCAATGAACACTGAAGCTTTCTTT
NA,TRBV2,NA,TRBJ1-5,CASSVHAGDNQPQHF,TGTGCCAGCAGTGTTCATGCGGGGGACAATCAGCCCCAGCATTTT
NA,TRBV7-8,TRBD1,TRBJ2-2,CASSDRDLNGELFF,TGTGCCAGCAGCGACAGGGATTTGAACGGGGAGCTGTTTTTT
NA,TRBV19,TRBD2,TRBJ2-4,CASSPLSGTSGGTKNIQYF,TGTGCCAGTAGCCCTCTCTCCGGGACTAGCGGGGGGACCAAAAACATTCAGTACTTC
NA,TRBV9,TRBD2,TRBJ2-5,CASSVGNTGGVQETQYF,TGTGCCAGCAGCGTCGGGAATACGGGGGGAGTACAAGAGACCCAGTACTTC
NA,TRBV6-2/TRBV6-3,NA,TRBJ2-3,CASSYGGRNTDTQYF,TGTGCCAGCAGTTACGGGGGGAGGAACACAGATACGCAGTATTTT
NA,TRBV15,TRBD1,TRBJ1-5,CATSMGDSSNQPQHF,TGTGCCACCAGCATGGGGGACAGTAGCAATCAGCCCCAGCATTTT